The table lists the clone carrying this T cell receptor (beta chain) with a few counts. Only in-frame clones appear in the TCRdb table, and some are missing; sequencing was by immunoSEQ multiplex PCR. Seen here are 75,000 to 80,000 clones, around 91% observed once, and the top ten hold around 5.4%. This sample stems from a study of blood T cell repertoires in COVID-19. Trimming pared 1 base from V and 4 bases from J, leaving 11 bases between. This CDR3 comprises 15 residues. Germline V gene data show CDR1 as LGHNA and CDR2 as YSLEER. Sequenced material: peripheral blood. The V gene is TRBV4-3, the J gene TRBJ1-5; tentative D call: TRBD1 (6 bases). The clonotype was recovered from a human donor in a cohort sampled during active COVID-19. CDR3 sequence reads: CASSQVPGVNQPQHF. The CDR3 DNA follows: TGCGCCAGCAGCCAAGTCCCAGGGGTAAATCAGCCCCAGCATTTT.